This is a list of T cell receptor beta chains from one sample in a study of cytomegalovirus exposure and HLA in healthy donors. TCRdb's copy holds only in-frame clones and misses some; the assay was immunoSEQ multiplex PCR. The sample has 71,000 or so clones, around 95% seen once. The sequenced sample consisted of PBMCs. These receptor sequences come from a man in his late teens or twenties in good health and CMV-seropositive. The CDR3 runs from the conserved cysteine through the conserved F or W. Fields, in order: V gene, J gene, CDR3 protein.

>TRBV6-1|TRBJ2-7
CASSGQGYSYEQYF
>TRBV5-1|TRBJ2-2
CASSLVGNHGGELFF
>TRBV7-8|TRBJ2-2
CASSSGLAGVNTGELFF
>TRBV27|TRBJ1-6
CASSFGTDDSPLHF
>TRBV5-1|TRBJ1-2
CASSLTGELSYGYTF
>TRBV7-8|TRBJ2-1
CASTLGRSEQFF
>TRBV5-1|TRBJ2-7
CASSPGQRPYEQYF
>TRBV7-9|TRBJ2-7
CASSSPQAYEQYF
>TRBV2|TRBJ2-2
CASSWGGTGELFF
>TRBV27|TRBJ1-3
CASRGRPGNTIYF
>TRBV6-1|TRBJ1-1
CASSEVYEAFF
>TRBV7-7|TRBJ2-1
CASSPTGGAINEQFF
>TRBV28|TRBJ2-7
CASSLLGLDSTHEQYF
>TRBV5-8|TRBJ2-2
CASSWGTTNTGELFF
>TRBV5-1|TRBJ1-2
CASSSGQGYGYTF
>TRBV28|TRBJ2-7
CASSQNWGWGVEQYF
>TRBV5-6|TRBJ1-1
CASSAGGNTEAFF
>TRBV29-1|TRBJ1-1
CSVSEWGTGWSEAFF
>TRBV11-1|TRBJ2-5
CASSPIDGYQETQYF
>TRBV10-3|TRBJ2-1
CAISGDPEGQFF
>TRBV7-9|TRBJ2-5
CASSLASGTGLVETQYF
>TRBV12-5|TRBJ1-5
CASGRGQGEPQHF
>TRBV5-1|TRBJ1-1
CASSSWTGRRRNTEAFF
>TRBV7-9|TRBJ2-2
CASSLRGGERASGELFF
>TRBV19|TRBJ2-3
CASSTTSVPTDTQYF
>TRBV9|TRBJ2-7
CASSVGGQAHEQYF
>TRBV6-5|TRBJ1-1
CASRLVRGDTEAFF